The T cell receptor beta chain under discussion was sequenced for a study of shared clonotypes between healthy human individuals. Study background: CD4 naive cells filled three plates per donor, CD4 memory three, CD8 naive two and CD8 memory one. Points from the study as a whole: Of the naive CD4 clonotypes, roughly 5.2% were shared across several donors. Blood alone was sampled, and tissue repertoires likely differ.

As to this clone: Its target is not known.

Trimming removed 4 bases at V and 2 bases at J, with 9 bases between. Germline V lookup: CDR1 KGHSY, CDR2 FQNENV. The CDR3 is made up of 14 amino acids. Using immunoSEQ multiplex PCR, the repertoire was profiled, and TCRdb retains in-frame clones only, with some absent. The repertoire holds roughly 700,000 clones, with 74% as singletons. The rearrangement uses TRBV16 and TRBJ2-1; D not resolved. This TCR came from a woman between 25 and 40 years old in good health. Sample: memory CD4+ T cells sorted from blood. Subset given: CD45RA-negative fraction. The CDR3, as DNA: TGTGCCAGCAGCCCAGTCCCAACCTACAATGAGCAGTTCTTC. This codes for CASSPVPTYNEQFF.